One sample yielded the 16 T cell receptor beta chains listed below, sequenced in a study of post-analysis software for immune sequencing data (dated by TCRdb to the mid-2010s). Study-wide findings and limitations: Patients showed significantly higher frequencies than controls for roughly five TRBV segments, among them TRBV5-6, TRBV5-1 and TRBV20-1.

Library method: PCR. Sequenced on an Illumina HiSeq 2500. Unique molecular identifiers were incorporated into TCR beta cDNA libraries to reduce PCR and sequencing biases. The public sequencing data were trimmed at Q25 with fastp and processed into clonotypes with MiXCR by TCRdb, which kept only in-frame beta chains. Each CDR3 protein gets just one entry, which takes the most common genes and DNA from the rows behind it. The sample table shows hundreds of thousands of distinct CDR3 sequences, and roughly 27% are seen once. 0.5% to 0.6% of the sample lies in the top ten. The antigens for these receptors are not known. The sample was blood. The receptors derive from a girl aged 10-17 years with multiple sclerosis.

There are a few counts of this clonotype. The V gene is TRBV29-1, the J gene TRBJ2-6; possibly TRBD2 for D (6 bases). CDR1 is SQVTM and CDR2 is ANQGSEA in the germline V gene. The CDR3 is 16 residues long. The germline V and J ends were trimmed by 4 bases and 4 bases, with 17 bases remaining between them. CDR3 sequence reads: CSVVISGGRGANVLTF. The CDR3 nucleotides read TGCAGCGTTGTTATTTCTGGGGGGAGGGGGGCCAACGTCCTGACTTTC. Complete variable domain (other parts from reference TRBV29-1 and TRBJ2-6): SAVISQKPSRDICQRGTSLTIQCQVDSQVTMMFWYRQQPGQSLTLIATANQGSEATYESGFVIDKFPISRPNLTFSTLTVSNMSPEDSSIYLCSVVISGGRGANVLTFGAGSRLTVL.

This clonotype turned up a few times. This chain connects TRBV20-1 to TRBJ2-5, with 9 nucleotides matching TRBD1. V was pared by 3 bases and J by 5 bases, with 10 bases of the junction left unmatched. The germline V gene has CDR1 DFQATT and CDR2 SNEGSKA (reference sequence). The CDR3 sequence is 15 residues long. The CDR3, as DNA: TGCAGTGCTAGGCTCCTGGGACAGGGTCGGGAGACCCAGTACTTC. Translating gives CSARLLGQGRETQYF.

In DNA form, the CDR3 reads TGTGCCAGCAGTTTAAGTCAGGGGGCCCGCGAGCAGTACTTC. It specifies CASSLSQGAREQYF. This sequence joins TRBV28 and TRBJ2-5; 8 nucleotides match TRBD1. Gene TRBJ2-7 matches the end of the DNA better, so the J call may be wrong. Germline loops: CDR1 MDHEN, CDR2 SYDVKM. The CDR3 contains 14 residues.

The sample holds a few counts of this clonotype. This rearrangement joins TRBV27 to TRBJ2-1, with 7 positions matching TRBD1. The germline gives CDR1 MNHEY, CDR2 SMNVEV (reference sequence). CDR3 length: 16 amino acids. The V and J ends lost 7 bases and 4 bases, in that order; junction bases with no gene match: 13. The CDR3 DNA sequence: TGTGCCAGCAAGCCTAGGGACAGATACATGTACAATGAGCAGTTCTTC. It specifies CASKPRDRYMYNEQFF.

V is TRBV20-1 and J is TRBJ2-3; D is perhaps TRBD1 (5 bases). In germline, CDR1 is DFQATT, CDR2 SNEGSKA (reference sequence). Trimming shortened V by 3 bases and J by 4 bases, and 23 bases separated the two germline ends. The CDR3 consists of 17 residues. The CDR3 nucleotides are TGCAGTGCTAGCCAGTACAGGAATAATGTAGAAGCAGATACGCAGTATTTT. Amino acid sequence: CSASQYRNNVEADTQYF.

This clonotype was recorded a few times. The chain employs TRBV20-1 and TRBJ2-7, with 9 bases that match TRBD1. J was trimmed by 0 bases and V by 3 bases; bases with no gene match: 6. The CDR3 runs 15 residues. Germline V gives CDR1 DFQATT, CDR2 SNEGSKA (reference sequence). The CDR3, as DNA: TGCAGTGCTAGGCGGGACAGGGCCTACTCCTACGAGCAGTACTTC. Amino acids: CSARRDRAYSYEQYF.

With regard to this clonotype: A read error may produce the germline difference seen at one junction end. The chain combines TRBV5-6 with TRBJ2-7; D uncertain. From germline, CDR1 is SGHDT and CDR2 YYEEEE. The CDR3 runs to 12 residues. The CDR3 DNA reads TGTACCAGCAGCTTGTCTGGCTACGAGCAGTACTTC. Amino acids: CTSSLSGYEQYF.

In this sample, this clonotype turned up many times. V is TRBV7-9 and J is TRBJ2-7, with D maybe TRBD1 (6 bases). Germline CDR1 SEHNR, CDR2 FQNEAQ (reference sequence). CDR3 size: 12 residues. V was trimmed by 2 bases and J by 7 bases, leaving 9 bases between them. CDR3 nucleotides: TGTGCCAGCAGCTTAAGGGGGAAGGAGCAGTACTTC. It specifies CASSLRGKEQYF.

The chain has TRBV7-9 and TRBJ2-1; 8 nucleotides agree with TRBD2. The CDR3 runs 15 residues. CDR1 is SEHNR and CDR2 is FQNEAQ in the germline V gene (reference sequence). The J segment lost 9 bases and the V segment lost 5 bases, leaving 12 bases of the junction unmatched. The CDR3 protein is CASSATGGRPGEQFF. DNA for the CDR3: TGTGCCAGCAGCGCCACGGGAGGGCGGCCGGGTGAGCAGTTCTTC.

The rearrangement joins TRBV20-1 to TRBJ2-3; 8 positions match TRBD1. The junction had 12 bases not matched to a gene; V was cut back by 5 bases and J by 5 bases. This CDR3 is 15 amino acids long. Germline V gives CDR1 DFQATT, CDR2 SNEGSKA (reference sequence). CDR3 residues: CSAALYRQGLDTQYF. The CDR3 DNA follows: TGCAGTGCTGCTCTCTACCGACAGGGGCTAGATACGCAGTATTTT.

This clonotype has ten or more counts. The J gene is TRBJ2-3, the V gene TRBV29-1; 8 bases agree with TRBD2. Per the germline V gene, CDR1 is SQVTM and CDR2 is ANQGSEA. The CDR3 runs 15 residues. V shed 3 bases, J shed 2 bases, and the junction held 7 bases outside the gene matches. The CDR3 reads CSVEVAGGPTDTQYF. The DNA of the CDR3 is TGCAGCGTTGAGGTGGCGGGGGGACCCACAGATACGCAGTATTTT.

The chain links TRBV5-1 to TRBJ2-7; D unclear. CDR3 size: 14 residues. The V and J ends lost 0 bases and 3 bases respectively, with 10 bases between them. The V gene's germline CDR1 is SGHRS and CDR2 YFSETQ. Written as DNA, the CDR3 is TGCGCCAGCAGCTTGGGGATGACCGGCTACGAGCAGTACTTC. Protein sequence: CASSLGMTGYEQYF.

This clonotype was counted only a few times. The chain has TRBV20-1 and TRBJ1-1; 9 bases are shared with TRBD1. The J segment lost 3 bases and the V segment lost 4 bases, leaving 9 bases of the junction unmatched. This CDR3 contains 15 residues. Germline CDR1 DFQATT, CDR2 SNEGSKA (reference sequence). For the CDR3, the DNA is TGCAGTGCTAAACCCGGACAGGGGAGGGACACTGAAGCTTTCTTT. It is translated as CSAKPGQGRDTEAFF.

This clonotype was detected only a few times. The chain is built from TRBV20-1 and TRBJ1-1; unclear D gene. Germline-derived CDR1 and CDR2 are DFQATT and SNEGSKA (reference sequence). This CDR3 has 12 residues. V was pared by 5 bases and J by 2 bases, with 9 bases between. This CDR3 is CSAYAPNTEAFF. CDR3 coding DNA: TGCAGTGCTTATGCGCCTAACACTGAAGCTTTCTTT.

This rearrangement joins TRBV9 to TRBJ2-5, with 12 positions matching TRBD1. The DNA end is a closer match to TRBJ2-7, so the J assignment may be wrong. Germline lookup yields CDR1 SGDLS and CDR2 YYNGEE. CDR3 size: 15 residues. The CDR3: CAGTPAGQGAGEQYF. The CDR3 DNA reads TGTGCCGGCACCCCAGCGGGACAGGGGGCGGGCGAGCAGTACTTC.

This clonotype was observed once. The chain links TRBV12-3 or TRBV12-4 to TRBJ1-6; tentative D call: TRBD1 (6 bases). This CDR3 spans 13 amino acids. V lost 8 bases and J lost 8, with 13 bases in between. CDR3 DNA: TGTGCCAGCTCCAGGGGAGGCCATTCACCCCTCCACTTT. It specifies CASSRGGHSPLHF.